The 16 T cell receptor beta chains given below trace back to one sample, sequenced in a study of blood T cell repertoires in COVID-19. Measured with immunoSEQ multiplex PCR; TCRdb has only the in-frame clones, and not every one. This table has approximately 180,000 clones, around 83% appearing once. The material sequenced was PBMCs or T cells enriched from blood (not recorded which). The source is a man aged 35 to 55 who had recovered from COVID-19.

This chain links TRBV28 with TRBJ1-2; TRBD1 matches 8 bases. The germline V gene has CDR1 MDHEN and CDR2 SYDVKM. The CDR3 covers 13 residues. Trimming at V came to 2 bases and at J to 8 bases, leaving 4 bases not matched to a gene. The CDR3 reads CASSLVRGQGYTF. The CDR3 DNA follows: TGTGCCAGCAGTTTAGTCAGGGGGCAAGGCTACACCTTC.

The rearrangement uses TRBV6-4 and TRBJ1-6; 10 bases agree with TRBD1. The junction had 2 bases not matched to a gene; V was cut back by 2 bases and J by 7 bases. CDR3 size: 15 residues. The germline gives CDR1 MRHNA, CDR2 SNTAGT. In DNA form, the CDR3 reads TGTGCCAGCAGTGACACGGACAGGGGGAATTCACCCCTCCACTTT. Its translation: CASSDTDRGNSPLHF.

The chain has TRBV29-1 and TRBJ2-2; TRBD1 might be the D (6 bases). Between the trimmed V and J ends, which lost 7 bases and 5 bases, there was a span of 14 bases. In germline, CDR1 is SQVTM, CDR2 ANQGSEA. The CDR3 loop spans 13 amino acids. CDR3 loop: CSADSGVTGELFF. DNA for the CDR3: TGCAGCGCCGACTCAGGGGTTACCGGGGAGCTGTTTTTT.

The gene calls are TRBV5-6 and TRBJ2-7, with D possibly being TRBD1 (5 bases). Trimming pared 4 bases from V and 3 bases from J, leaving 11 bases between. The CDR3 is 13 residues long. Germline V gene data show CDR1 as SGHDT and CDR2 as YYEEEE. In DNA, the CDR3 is TGTGCCAGCAGCCCTCAAGACAGCTACGAGCAGTACTTC. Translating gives CASSPQDSYEQYF.

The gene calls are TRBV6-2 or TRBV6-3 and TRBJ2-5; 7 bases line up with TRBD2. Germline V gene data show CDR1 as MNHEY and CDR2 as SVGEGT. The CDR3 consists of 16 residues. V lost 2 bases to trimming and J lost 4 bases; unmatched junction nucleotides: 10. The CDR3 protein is CASSYGWAGVGETQYF. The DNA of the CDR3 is TGTGCCAGCAGTTACGGATGGGCGGGAGTTGGAGAGACCCAGTACTTC.

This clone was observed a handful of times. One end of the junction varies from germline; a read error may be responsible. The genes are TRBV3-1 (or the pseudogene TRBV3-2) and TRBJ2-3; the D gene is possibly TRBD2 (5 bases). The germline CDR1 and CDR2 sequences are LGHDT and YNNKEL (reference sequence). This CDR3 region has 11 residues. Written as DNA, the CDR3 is TGTGCCAGCCGGCGGGCCTCGATTACCCATTTT. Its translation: CASRRASITHF.

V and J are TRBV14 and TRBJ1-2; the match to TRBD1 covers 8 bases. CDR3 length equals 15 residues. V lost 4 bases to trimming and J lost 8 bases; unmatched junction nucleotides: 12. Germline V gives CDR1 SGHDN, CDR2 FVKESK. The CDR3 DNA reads TGTGCCAGCAGCCGACAGGGGCCACCAGCTGAGGGCTACACCTTC. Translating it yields CASSRQGPPAEGYTF.

The CDR3 DNA is TGCGCCAGCAGCTTGAACCGGGAGGGCCCCAATGAGCAGTTCTTC. Its translation: CASSLNREGPNEQFF. The chain uses TRBV5-1 and TRBJ2-1; TRBD2 agrees at 8 bases. With V trimmed by 1 base and J by 6 bases, 6 bases remained unmatched. Per the germline V gene, CDR1 is SGHRS and CDR2 is YFSETQ. The CDR3 length is 15 residues.

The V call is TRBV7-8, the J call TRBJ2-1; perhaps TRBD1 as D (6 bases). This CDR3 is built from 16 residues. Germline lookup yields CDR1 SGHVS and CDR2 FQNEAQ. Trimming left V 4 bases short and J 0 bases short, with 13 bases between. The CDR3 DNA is TGTGCCAGCAGCTACAGGACAGCTAGCTCCTACAATGAGCAGTTCTTC. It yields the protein CASSYRTASSYNEQFF.

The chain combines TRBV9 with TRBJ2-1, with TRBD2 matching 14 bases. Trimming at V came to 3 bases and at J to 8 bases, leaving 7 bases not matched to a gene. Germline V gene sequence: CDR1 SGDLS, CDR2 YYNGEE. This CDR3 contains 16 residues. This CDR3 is CASSARLAGGRDEQFF. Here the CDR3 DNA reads TGTGCCAGCAGCGCCAGACTAGCGGGAGGGCGCGATGAGCAGTTCTTC.

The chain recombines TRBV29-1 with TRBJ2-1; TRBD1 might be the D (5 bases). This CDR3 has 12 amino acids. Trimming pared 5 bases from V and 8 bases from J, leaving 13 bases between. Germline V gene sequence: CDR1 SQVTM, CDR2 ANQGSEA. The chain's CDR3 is CSVSQGWHEQFF. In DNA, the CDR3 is TGCAGCGTTTCGCAGGGTTGGCATGAGCAGTTCTTC.

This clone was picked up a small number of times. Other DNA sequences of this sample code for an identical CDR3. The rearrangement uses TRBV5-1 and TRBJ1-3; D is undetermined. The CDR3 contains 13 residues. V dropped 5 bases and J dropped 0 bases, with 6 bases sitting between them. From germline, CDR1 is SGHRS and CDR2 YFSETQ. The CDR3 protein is CASSPSSGNTIYF. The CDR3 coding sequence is TGCGCCAGCAGTCCGAGCTCTGGAAACACCATATATTTT. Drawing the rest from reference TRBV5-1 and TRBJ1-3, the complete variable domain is KAGVTQTPRYLIKTRGQQVTLSCSPISGHRSVSWYQQTPGQGLQFLFEYFSETQRNKGNFPGRFSGRQFSNSRSEMNVSTLELGDSALYLCASSPSSGNTIYFGEGSWLTVV.

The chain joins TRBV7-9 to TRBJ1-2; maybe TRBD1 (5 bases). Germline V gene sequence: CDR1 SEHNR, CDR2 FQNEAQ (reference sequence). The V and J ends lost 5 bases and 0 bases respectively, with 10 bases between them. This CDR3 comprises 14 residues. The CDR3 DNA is TGTGCCAGCAGCCCGACAGCAGCTAACTATGGCTACACCTTC. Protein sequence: CASSPTAANYGYTF.

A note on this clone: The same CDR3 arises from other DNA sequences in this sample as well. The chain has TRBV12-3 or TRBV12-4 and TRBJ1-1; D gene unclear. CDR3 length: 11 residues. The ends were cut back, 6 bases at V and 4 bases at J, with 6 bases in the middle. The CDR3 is CASSTGTEAFF. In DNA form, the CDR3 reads TGTGCCAGCAGCACCGGCACTGAAGCTTTCTTT.

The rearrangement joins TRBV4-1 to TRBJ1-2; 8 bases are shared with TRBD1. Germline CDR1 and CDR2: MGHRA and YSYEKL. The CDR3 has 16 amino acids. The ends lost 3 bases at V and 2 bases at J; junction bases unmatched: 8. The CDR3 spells CASSHEGDRRNYGYTF. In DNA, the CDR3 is TGCGCCAGCAGCCATGAAGGGGACAGGAGGAACTATGGCTACACCTTC.

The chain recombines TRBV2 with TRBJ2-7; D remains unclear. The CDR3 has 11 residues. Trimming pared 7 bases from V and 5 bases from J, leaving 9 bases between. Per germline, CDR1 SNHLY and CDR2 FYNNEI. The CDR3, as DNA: TGTGCCAGCATCTTACACAACGAGCAGTACTTC. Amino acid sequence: CASILHNEQYF. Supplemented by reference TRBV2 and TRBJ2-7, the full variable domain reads EPEVTQTPSHQVTQMGQEVILRCVPISNHLYFYWYRQILGQKVEFLVSFYNNEISEKSEIFDDQFSVERPDGSNFTLKIRSTKLEDSAMYFCASILHNEQYFGPGTRLTVT.